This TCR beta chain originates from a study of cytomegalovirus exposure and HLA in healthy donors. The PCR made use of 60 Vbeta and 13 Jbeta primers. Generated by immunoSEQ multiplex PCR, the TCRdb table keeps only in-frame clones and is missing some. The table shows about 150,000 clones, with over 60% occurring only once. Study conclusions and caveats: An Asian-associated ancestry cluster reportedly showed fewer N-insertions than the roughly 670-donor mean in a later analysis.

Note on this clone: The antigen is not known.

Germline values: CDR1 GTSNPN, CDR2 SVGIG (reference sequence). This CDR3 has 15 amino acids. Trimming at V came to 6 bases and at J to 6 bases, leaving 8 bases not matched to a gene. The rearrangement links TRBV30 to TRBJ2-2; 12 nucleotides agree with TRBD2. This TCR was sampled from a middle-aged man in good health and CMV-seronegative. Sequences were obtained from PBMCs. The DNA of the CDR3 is TGTGCCTGTACCCCTCTAGCGGGGGGGCCCGGGGAGCTGTTTTTT. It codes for CACTPLAGGPGELFF.